A single T cell receptor beta chain is shown here with its context. This sample was taken from a study of blood T cell repertoires in COVID-19. On the study more broadly: The study drew acute and convalescent COVID-19 samples from the United States, Italy and Spain. Sources were T cells, B-cell-depleted T cells, or PBMCs; the material itself was cDNA or gDNA.

The V and J ends lost 1 base and 1 base, in that order; junction bases with no gene match: 3. Germline CDR1 is LNHDA and CDR2 is SQIVND (reference sequence). The CDR3 is made up of 17 amino acids. In the original processing: Reference gene primers were amplified, and this amplification served to estimate nucleated cell counts. Sequencing used immunoSEQ multiplex PCR; TCRdb keeps in-frame clones, though not all of them. V, J and clone size are taken as reported in that table, and D and trimming were inferred from the DNA itself. This sample has 150,000 to 200,000 clones, with 70% to 90% found just once.

Material: peripheral blood. The chain recombines TRBV19 with TRBJ2-1, with TRBD2 identical over 11 bases. This TCR came from a man between 65 and 85 years old with active or convalescent COVID-19. The CDR3 coding sequence is TGTGCCAGTAGTATAGTGGCTAGCGGGGGGTCCTACAATGAGCAGTTCTTC. Amino acid sequence: CASSIVASGGSYNEQFF.